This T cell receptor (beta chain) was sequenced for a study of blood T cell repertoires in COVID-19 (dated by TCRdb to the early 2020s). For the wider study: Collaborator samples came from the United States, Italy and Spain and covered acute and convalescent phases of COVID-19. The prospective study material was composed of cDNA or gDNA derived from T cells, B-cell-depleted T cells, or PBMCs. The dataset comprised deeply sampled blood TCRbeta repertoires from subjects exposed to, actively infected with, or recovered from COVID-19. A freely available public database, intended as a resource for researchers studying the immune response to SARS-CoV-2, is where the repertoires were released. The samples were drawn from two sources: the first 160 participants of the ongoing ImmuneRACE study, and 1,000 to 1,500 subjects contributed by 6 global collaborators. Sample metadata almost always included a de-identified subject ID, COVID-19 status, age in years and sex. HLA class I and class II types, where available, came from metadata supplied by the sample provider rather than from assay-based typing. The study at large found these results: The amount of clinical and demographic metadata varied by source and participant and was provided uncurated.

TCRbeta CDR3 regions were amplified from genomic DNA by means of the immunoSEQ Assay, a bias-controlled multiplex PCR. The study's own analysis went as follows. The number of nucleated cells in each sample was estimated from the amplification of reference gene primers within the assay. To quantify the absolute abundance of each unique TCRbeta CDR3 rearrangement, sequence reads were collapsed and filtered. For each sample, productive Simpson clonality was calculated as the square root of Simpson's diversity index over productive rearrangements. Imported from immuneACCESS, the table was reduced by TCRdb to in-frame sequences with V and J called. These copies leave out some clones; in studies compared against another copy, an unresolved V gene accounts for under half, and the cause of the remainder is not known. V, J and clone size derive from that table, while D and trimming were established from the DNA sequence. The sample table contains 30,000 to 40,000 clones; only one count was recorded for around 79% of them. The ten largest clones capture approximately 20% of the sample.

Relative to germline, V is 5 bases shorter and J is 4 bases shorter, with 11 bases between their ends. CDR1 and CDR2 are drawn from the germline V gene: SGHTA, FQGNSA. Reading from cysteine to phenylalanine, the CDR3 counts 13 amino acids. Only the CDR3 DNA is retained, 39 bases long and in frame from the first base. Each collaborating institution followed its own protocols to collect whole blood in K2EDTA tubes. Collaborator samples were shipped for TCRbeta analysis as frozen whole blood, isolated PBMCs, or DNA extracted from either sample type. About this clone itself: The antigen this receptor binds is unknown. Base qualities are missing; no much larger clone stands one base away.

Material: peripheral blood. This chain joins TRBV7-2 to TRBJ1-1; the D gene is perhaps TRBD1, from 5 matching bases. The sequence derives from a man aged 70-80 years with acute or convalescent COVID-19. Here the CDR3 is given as CASSNGAGTEAFF. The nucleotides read TGTGCCAGCAGCAATGGGGCCGGCACTGAAGCTTTCTTT.